This TCR beta chain was captured by sequencing in a study of human T cells and chemical hapten exposure. About the research overall: Per-sample TCR yield variability stemmed mainly from small pooled library volume differences. Study results and limitations: Following DPC sensitization, TCRs present above 1 in 1000 frequency showed no change.

This clonotype occurred many times. Its specificity is not known. Library construction involved attaching unique molecular identifiers to individual cDNA molecules, which allowed quantitative, reproducible TCR counting. In the original workflow: TCRs per sample had a median of approximately 98,000 and ranged from about 20,000 to 700,000. From the 5' RACE reads, TCRdb called clonotypes with MiXCR, one entry per CDR3 protein. TCRdb, rather than the study authors, made the V and J calls. The sample consists of approximately 140,000 distinct CDR3 sequences, around 4% of them appearing once. Unfractionated whole blood yielded the extracted total RNA. Germline trimming cut 1 base from V and 6 bases from J; bases unmatched to any gene: 2. This CDR3 is 13 amino acids long. The germline V gene has CDR1 KGHSH and CDR2 LQKENI.

This chain joins TRBV18 and TRBJ1-2, with 7 bases that match TRBD1. The receptor's source is a female donor in good health. CDR3 amino acids: CASSPQGANGYTF. In nucleotides, the CDR3 is TGTGCCAGCTCACCACAGGGGGCGAATGGCTACACCTTC.